The rows below give T cell receptor beta chains drawn from one sample of a study of T cells in Graves' hyperthyroidism and ophthalmopathy. Via MiXCR, TCRdb re-called the multiplex PCR reads, giving one row per CDR3 protein. The top ten hold about 12% of the sample, which has approximately 410,000 distinct CDR3 sequences, approximately 14% seen once. Material for sequencing was blood. Receptors were obtained from a man in his late teens or twenties with Graves' ophthalmopathy. Each CDR3 is given with its conserved first and last residue. Each record gives: V gene, D gene, CDR3 length, J gene, clone size, CDR3 DNA, CDR3 protein. D genes are given only for firm matches. The size of a clone is reported for some rows only, either as once, few or many, or as a class for expanded clones.

>TRBV11-3|NA|11|TRBJ2-7|many
TGTGCCAGCAGCACGTCACTCGAGCAGTACTTC
CASSTSLEQYF
>TRBV20-1|TRBD1|12|TRBJ1-2|many
TGCAGTGGCGGTACAGGGGGCTATGGCTACACCTTC
CSGGTGGYGYTF
>TRBV27|TRBD2|14|TRBJ2-3|many
TGTGCCAGCAGTTTAGGGACTAGCGGGGCACCGCAGTATTTT
CASSLGTSGAPQYF
>TRBV7-2|NA|14|TRBJ1-2|many
TGTGCCAGCAGCTCACTAAGGGTTGACTATGGCTACACCTTC
CASSSLRVDYGYTF
>TRBV3-1|NA|14|TRBJ1-1|many
TGTGCCAGCAGCCAAGCCGGACCGGGAGCTGAAGCTTTCTTT
CASSQAGPGAEAFF
>TRBV10-3|TRBD2|17|TRBJ2-1|NA
TGTGCCATCAGTGAAATCCCTAGCGGGGGGGCGGGCAATGAGCAGTTCTTC
CAISEIPSGGAGNEQFF
>TRBV12-3/TRBV12-4|NA|14|TRBJ2-7|many
TGTGCCAGCAGTTTTCAGGGCAGGGGCCACGAGCAGTACTTC
CASSFQGRGHEQYF
>TRBV7-3|TRBD2|13|TRBJ2-1|few
TGTGCCAGCAGCTGGACTAGCAGGAATGAGCAGTTCTTC
CASSWTSRNEQFF
>TRBV12-3/TRBV12-4|TRBD1|14|TRBJ1-4|many
TGTGCCAGCAGCCTGACAGGGGGTGACGAAAAACTGTTTTTT
CASSLTGGDEKLFF
>TRBV19|TRBD1|14|TRBJ1-2|few
TGTGCCAGTAGTATGCAGGGGGCAAACTATGGCTACACCTTC
CASSMQGANYGYTF
>TRBV11-3|TRBD2|14|TRBJ2-7|many
TGTGCCAGCCCTCCGGGACTAGGGGCTTACGAGCAGTACTTC
CASPPGLGAYEQYF
>TRBV28|NA|12|TRBJ1-6|NA
TGTGCCAGCGTTACCGACAGAGAACCCCTCCACTTT
CASVTDREPLHF
>TRBV5-1|TRBD1|15|TRBJ2-5|many
TGCGCCAGCAGCTTCGAAGGACAGGTCCAAGAGACCCAGTACTTC
CASSFEGQVQETQYF
>TRBV5-1|TRBD2|17|TRBJ2-1|many
TGCGCCAGCAGCTTTTTAGCGGGAGAGGTCCCCTACAATGAGCAGTTCTTC
CASSFLAGEVPYNEQFF
>TRBV12-3/TRBV12-4|TRBD2|16|TRBJ2-5|many
TGTGCCAGCAGTTTAGGGGCGGGAGGGAGGCAAGAGACCCAGTACTTC
CASSLGAGGRQETQYF
>TRBV18|NA|14|TRBJ2-7|many
TGTGCCAGCTCACTTAGTGACGTTTCATACGAGCAGTACTTC
CASSLSDVSYEQYF
>TRBV6-1|TRBD1|14|TRBJ2-7|many
TGTGCCAGCAGTACACCGGGACAGTCCTACGAGCAGTACTTC
CASSTPGQSYEQYF
>TRBV6-1|NA|13|TRBJ2-1|many
TGTGCCAGCAGGGAAGGGCGGGTTAATGAGCAGTTCTTC
CASREGRVNEQFF
>TRBV7-3|NA|21|TRBJ2-5|NA
TGTGCCAGCAGCTTACTTCCAGACGGGAGAGGCCATAAGGGAACTCAAGAGACCCAGTACTTC
CASSLLPDGRGHKGTQETQYF
>TRBV30|NA|11|TRBJ1-3|many
TGTGCCTGGACCCGTGCGGACACCATATATTTT
CAWTRADTIYF
>TRBV7-3|NA|11|TRBJ2-1|many
TGTGCCAGCAGCTCCCGCGATGAGCAGTTCTTC
CASSSRDEQFF
>TRBV7-9|NA|13|TRBJ2-5|NA
TGTGCCAGCAGCCGTAGACAGGAGGAGACCCAGTACTTC
CASSRRQEETQYF
>TRBV9|NA|14|TRBJ2-7|many
TGTGCCAGCAGCGTATTTCAGGGGACCTACGAGCAGTACTTC
CASSVFQGTYEQYF
>TRBV6-6|TRBD1|15|TRBJ2-7|few
TGTGCCAGCAGTTACTATACGACAGGGGAGTCCGAGCAGTACTTC
CASSYYTTGESEQYF
>TRBV6-1|NA|14|TRBJ2-7|NA
TGTGCCAGCAGTAACGCAGGGATTCCTGACGAGCAGTACTTC
CASSNAGIPDEQYF
>TRBV4-1|NA|16|TRBJ2-4|NA
TGCGCCAGCAGCCAAGATACGTTGGCGGCCAAAAACATTCAGTACTTC
CASSQDTLAAKNIQYF
>TRBV27|TRBD1|15|TRBJ1-2|many
TGTGCCAGCAGTTCGACAGGGGGTACGAACTATGGCTACACCTTC
CASSSTGGTNYGYTF
>TRBV15|NA|16|TRBJ2-1|many
TGTGCCACCAGCAGAGTTGGCCTAGCGTTGGGCAATGAGCAGTTCTTC
CATSRVGLALGNEQFF
>TRBV5-1|NA|14|TRBJ2-5|NA
TGCGCCAGCAGCTTGACCGGCGAGGAAGAGACCCAGTACTTC
CASSLTGEEETQYF
>TRBV3-1|TRBD2|21|TRBJ2-3|few
TGTGCCAGCAGCCAAGATTCTTTTACGTCGGCTAGCGGGTCTAGCACAGATACGCAGTATTTT
CASSQDSFTSASGSSTDTQYF
>TRBV20-1|TRBD2|19|TRBJ2-7|many
TGCAGTGCTAGAGATCTATCCGGGACTAGCGGGAGAACCTGGTACGAGCAGTACTTC
CSARDLSGTSGRTWYEQYF
>TRBV11-2|TRBD1|16|TRBJ1-2|NA
TGTGCCAGCAGCCAAGGGACAGGGCTCTCTCCGTATGGCTACACCTTC
CASSQGTGLSPYGYTF
>TRBV7-2|TRBD2|17|TRBJ2-5|many
TGTGCCAGCAGCTTAGTTTTCGGGGGGACGCGGGGGGAGACCCAGTACTTC
CASSLVFGGTRGETQYF
>TRBV7-8|NA|13|TRBJ2-7|NA
TGTGCCAGCAGCTTAGGGACAGAGGGCGAGCAGTACTTC
CASSLGTEGEQYF
>TRBV11-2|NA|16|TRBJ2-3|few
TGTGCCAGCAGCCAAGAAAAGGGTAGCGGCACAGATACGCAGTATTTT
CASSQEKGSGTDTQYF
>TRBV27|NA|15|TRBJ2-7|many
TGTGCCAGCAGTTTGCGCGGGACGGGCCCCTACGAGCAGTACTTC
CASSLRGTGPYEQYF
>TRBV12-3/TRBV12-4|NA|12|TRBJ1-1|NA
TGTGCCAGCAGTTTAACCCAAAAAAAAGCTTTCTTT
CASSLTQKKAFF
>TRBV27|NA|14|TRBJ2-5|many
TGTGCCAGCAGTCATCAGGGGAGGGAAGAGACCCAGTACTTC
CASSHQGREETQYF
>TRBV12-3/TRBV12-4|TRBD1|15|TRBJ1-5|many
TGTGCCAGCAGCAGACAGGGGATTGGCAATCAGCCCCAGCATTTT
CASSRQGIGNQPQHF
>TRBV5-1|TRBD1|13|TRBJ2-5|many
TGCGCCAGCAGCGCCGGGACAGACGAGACCCAGTACTTC
CASSAGTDETQYF